The following is a T cell receptor beta chain sequence with its context. No antigen is known for it. V was cut by 5 bases and J by 4 bases, with 17 bases left in between. CDR1 is KGHSH, CDR2 LQKENI, per germline. CDR3 length equals 15 residues. The data derive from a study of CD4+ T cells in melanoma. TCRdb's table, derived via immunoSEQ multiplex PCR, lists solely in-frame clones and lacks some. This sample carries 120,000 to 150,000 clones, 92% of them seen once, and the ten largest clones take about 1.5%. Study-level results: Diverse differentiation states were reported for melanoma neoantigen-specific CD4+ T cells.

This clonotype originated in a human donor with melanoma. This chain joins TRBV18 and TRBJ1-2; D might be TRBD1 (5 bases). The CDR3 spells CASSILDSESYGYTF. Here the CDR3 DNA reads TGTGCCAGCTCAATCCTAGACAGTGAAAGCTATGGCTACACCTTC.